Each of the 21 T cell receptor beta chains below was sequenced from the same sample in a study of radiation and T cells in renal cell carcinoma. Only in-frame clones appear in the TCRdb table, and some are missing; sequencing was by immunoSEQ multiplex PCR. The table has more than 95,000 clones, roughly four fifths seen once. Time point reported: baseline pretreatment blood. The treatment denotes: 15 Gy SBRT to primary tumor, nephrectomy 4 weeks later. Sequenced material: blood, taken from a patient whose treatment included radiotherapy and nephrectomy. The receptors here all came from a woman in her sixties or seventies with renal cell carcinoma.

Here the CDR3 reads CASSLSAGLGTEAFF. The DNA for the CDR3 is TGTGCCAGCAGTTTGTCGGCGGGCCTGGGCACTGAAGCTTTCTTT. This chain connects TRBV27 to TRBJ1-1; D not resolved. With 3 bases removed from V and 4 bases from J, the gap between germline ends came to 15 bases. The CDR3 is 15 residues long. Germline V CDR1 and CDR2: MNHEY, SMNVEV (reference sequence).

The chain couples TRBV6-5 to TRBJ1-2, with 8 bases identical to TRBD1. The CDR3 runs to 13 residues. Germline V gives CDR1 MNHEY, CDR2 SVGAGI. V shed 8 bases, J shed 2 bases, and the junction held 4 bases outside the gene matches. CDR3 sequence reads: CASRQGANYGYTF. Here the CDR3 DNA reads TGTGCCAGCCGCCAGGGGGCGAACTATGGCTACACCTTC.

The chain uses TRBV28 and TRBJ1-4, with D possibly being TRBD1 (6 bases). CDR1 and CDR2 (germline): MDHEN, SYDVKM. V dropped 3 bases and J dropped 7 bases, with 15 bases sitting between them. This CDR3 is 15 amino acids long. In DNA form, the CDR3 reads TGTGCCAGCAGTTTTCAGGGGCGATGGGGTGAAAAACTGTTTTTT. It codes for CASSFQGRWGEKLFF.

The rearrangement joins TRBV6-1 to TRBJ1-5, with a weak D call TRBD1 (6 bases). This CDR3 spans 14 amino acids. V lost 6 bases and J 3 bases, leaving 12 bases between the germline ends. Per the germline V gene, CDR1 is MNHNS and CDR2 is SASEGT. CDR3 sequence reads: CASSPRGSNQPQHF. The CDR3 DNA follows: TGTGCCAGCAGCCCCAGGGGCTCCAATCAGCCCCAGCATTTT.

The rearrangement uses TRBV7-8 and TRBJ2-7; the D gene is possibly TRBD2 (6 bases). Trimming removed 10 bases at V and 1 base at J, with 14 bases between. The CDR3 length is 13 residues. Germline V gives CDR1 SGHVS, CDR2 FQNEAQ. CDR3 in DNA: TGTGCCACCACAGCCGGACTATCCTACGAGCAGTACTTC. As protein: CATTAGLSYEQYF.

The DNA for the CDR3 is TGTGCCAGCAGCGTAGTTGGGTCCACAGATACGCAGTATTTT. Translated, it gives CASSVVGSTDTQYF. This chain links TRBV9 with TRBJ2-3; D gene uncertain. This CDR3 has 14 amino acids. Per the germline V gene, CDR1 is SGDLS and CDR2 is YYNGEE. V was clipped by 0 bases and J by 2 bases, with 7 bases between them.

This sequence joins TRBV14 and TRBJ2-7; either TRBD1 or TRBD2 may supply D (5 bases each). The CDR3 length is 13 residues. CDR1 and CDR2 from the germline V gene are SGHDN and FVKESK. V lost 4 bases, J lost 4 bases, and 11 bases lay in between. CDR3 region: CASSPRGPYEQYF. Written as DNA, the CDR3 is TGTGCCAGCAGCCCGAGGGGACCTTACGAGCAGTACTTC.

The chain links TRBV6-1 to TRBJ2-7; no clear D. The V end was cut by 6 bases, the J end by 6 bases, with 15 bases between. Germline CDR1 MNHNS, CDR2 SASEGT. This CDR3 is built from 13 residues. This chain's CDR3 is CASRPSGASEQYF. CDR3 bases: TGTGCCAGCAGGCCGTCTGGAGCCTCCGAGCAGTACTTC.

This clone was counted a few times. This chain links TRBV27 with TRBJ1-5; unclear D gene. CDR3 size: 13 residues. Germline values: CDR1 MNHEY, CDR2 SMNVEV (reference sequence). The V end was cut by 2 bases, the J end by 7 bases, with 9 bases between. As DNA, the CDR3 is TGTGCCAGCAGTTTAAAAAGCTACCAGCCCCAGCATTTT. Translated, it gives CASSLKSYQPQHF.

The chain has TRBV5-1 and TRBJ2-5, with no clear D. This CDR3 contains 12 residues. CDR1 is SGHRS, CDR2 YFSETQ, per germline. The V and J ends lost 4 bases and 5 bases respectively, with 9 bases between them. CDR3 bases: TGCGCCAGCAGCGCCTTAAGGGAGACCCAGTACTTC. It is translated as CASSALRETQYF.

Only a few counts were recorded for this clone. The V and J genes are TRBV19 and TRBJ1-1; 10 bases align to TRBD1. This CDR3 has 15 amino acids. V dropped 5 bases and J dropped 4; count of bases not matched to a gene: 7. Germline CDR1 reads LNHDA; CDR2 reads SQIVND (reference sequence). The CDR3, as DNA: TGTGCCAGTAGTTACGTCGGACAGGGGGTCACTGAAGCTTTCTTT. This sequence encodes CASSYVGQGVTEAFF. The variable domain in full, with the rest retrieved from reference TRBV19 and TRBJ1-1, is DGGITQSPKYLFRKEGQNVTLSCEQNLNHDAMYWYRQDPGQGLRLIYYSQIVNDFQKGDIAEGYSVSREKKESFPLTVTSAQKNPTAFYLCASSYVGQGVTEAFFGQGTRLTVV.

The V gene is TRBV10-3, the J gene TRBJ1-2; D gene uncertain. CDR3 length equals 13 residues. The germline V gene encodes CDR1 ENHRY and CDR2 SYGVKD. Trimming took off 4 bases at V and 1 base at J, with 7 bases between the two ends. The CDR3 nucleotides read TGTGCCATCAGTGGTCCAGATAACTATGGCTACACCTTC. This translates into CAISGPDNYGYTF.

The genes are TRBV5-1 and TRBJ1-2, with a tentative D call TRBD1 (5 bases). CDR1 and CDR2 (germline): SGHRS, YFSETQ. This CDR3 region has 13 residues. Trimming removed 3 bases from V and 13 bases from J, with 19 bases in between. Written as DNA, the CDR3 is TGCGCCAGCAGCTCGTCGCGGGACCACCCCGGCACCTTC. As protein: CASSSSRDHPGTF.

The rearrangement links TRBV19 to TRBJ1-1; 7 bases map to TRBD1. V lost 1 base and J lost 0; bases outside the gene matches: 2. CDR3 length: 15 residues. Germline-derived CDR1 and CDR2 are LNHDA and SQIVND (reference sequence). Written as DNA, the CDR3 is TGTGCCAGTAGTATAGGTACAGGGGTGAACACTGAAGCTTTCTTT. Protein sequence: CASSIGTGVNTEAFF.

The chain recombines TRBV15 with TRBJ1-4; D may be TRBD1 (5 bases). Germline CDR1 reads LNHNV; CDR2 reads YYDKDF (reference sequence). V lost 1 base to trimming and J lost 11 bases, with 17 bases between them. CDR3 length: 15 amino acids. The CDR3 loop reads CATSRAQGWGDKLFF. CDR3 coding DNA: TGTGCCACCAGCAGAGCGCAGGGTTGGGGCGATAAACTGTTTTTT.

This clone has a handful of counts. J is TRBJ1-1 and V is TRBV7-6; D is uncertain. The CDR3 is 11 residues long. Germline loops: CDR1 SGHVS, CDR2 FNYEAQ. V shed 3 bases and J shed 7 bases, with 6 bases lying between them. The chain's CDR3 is CASSLGSEAFF. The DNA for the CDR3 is TGTGCCAGCAGCTTGGGGAGTGAAGCTTTCTTT.

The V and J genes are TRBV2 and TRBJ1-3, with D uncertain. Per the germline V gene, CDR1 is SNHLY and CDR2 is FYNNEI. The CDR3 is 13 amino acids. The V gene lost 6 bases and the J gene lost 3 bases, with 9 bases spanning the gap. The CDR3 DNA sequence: TGTGCCAGCAGACAGCTAAGTGGAAACACCATATATTTT. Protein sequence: CASRQLSGNTIYF.

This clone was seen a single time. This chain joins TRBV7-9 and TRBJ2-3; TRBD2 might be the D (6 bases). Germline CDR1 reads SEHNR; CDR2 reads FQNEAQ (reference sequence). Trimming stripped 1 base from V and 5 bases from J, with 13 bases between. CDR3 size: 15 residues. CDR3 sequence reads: CASSLDSGGLDTQYF. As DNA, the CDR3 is TGTGCCAGCAGCTTAGATAGCGGCGGGTTAGATACGCAGTATTTT.

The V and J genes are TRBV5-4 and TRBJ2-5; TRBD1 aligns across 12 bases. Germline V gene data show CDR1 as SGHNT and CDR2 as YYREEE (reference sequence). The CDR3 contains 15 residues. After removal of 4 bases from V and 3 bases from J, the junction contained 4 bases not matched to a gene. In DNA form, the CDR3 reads TGTGCCAGCAGCCCCGGGACAGGGGGCAAAGAGACCCAGTACTTC. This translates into CASSPGTGGKETQYF.

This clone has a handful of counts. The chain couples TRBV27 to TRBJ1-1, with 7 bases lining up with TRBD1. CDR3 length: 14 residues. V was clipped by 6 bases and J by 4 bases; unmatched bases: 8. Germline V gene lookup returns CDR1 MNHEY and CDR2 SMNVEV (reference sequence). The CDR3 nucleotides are TGTGCCAGCAGCCTTCGACAGGGTTTCACTGAAGCTTTCTTT. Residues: CASSLRQGFTEAFF.

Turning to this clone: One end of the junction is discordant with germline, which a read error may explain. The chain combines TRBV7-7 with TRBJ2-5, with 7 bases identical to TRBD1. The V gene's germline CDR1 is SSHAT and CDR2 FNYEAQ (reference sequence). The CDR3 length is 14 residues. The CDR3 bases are TGTGCTAGCAGTCTGACAGGGACCGAAGAGACCCAGTACTTC. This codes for CASSLTGTEETQYF.